What follows describes a single TCR beta chain. Researchers used genomic DNA as the template to profile TCR beta VDJ and CDR3. TCRdb itself ran the reads through MiXCR, one entry per CDR3 protein. The sample contains 150,000 to 200,000 distinct CDR3 sequences, 35% to 55% of which appear only once. The entry originates in a study of CD8+CD57+ T cells in acquired aplastic anemia. The wider study: The mean DNA yield obtained from sorted CD4+ and CD8+ cells came to roughly 3.4 ug.

Trimming removed 4 bases at V and 0 bases at J, with 4 bases between. Per germline, CDR1 MNHEY and CDR2 SVGAGI. The CDR3 sequence is 14 residues long. The sequence derives from a human donor in good health. Sequencing input: sorted CD4+, CD8+, or CD8+CD57+ T cells (not recorded which) from PBMCs. The gene calls are TRBV6-5 and TRBJ1-6, with no clear D. CDR3: CASSWDSYNSPLHF. The CDR3 DNA follows: TGTGCCAGCAGTTGGGACTCCTATAATTCACCCCTCCACTTT.